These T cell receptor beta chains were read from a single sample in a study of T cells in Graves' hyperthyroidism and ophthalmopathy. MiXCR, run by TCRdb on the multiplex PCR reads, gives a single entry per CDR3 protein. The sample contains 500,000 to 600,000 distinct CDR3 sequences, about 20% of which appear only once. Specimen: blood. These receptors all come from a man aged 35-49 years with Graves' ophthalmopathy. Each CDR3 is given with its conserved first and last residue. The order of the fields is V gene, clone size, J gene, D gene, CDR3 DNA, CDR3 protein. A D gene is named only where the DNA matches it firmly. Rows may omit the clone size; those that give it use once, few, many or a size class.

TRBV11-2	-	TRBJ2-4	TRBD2	TGTGCCAGCAGCCAGCACCGGACTAGCGGGGGAAAAAACATTCAGTACTTC	CASSQHRTSGGKNIQYF
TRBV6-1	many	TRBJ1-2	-	TGTGCCAGCACTCAGGAGGGGTTTTTCTATGGCTACACCTTC	CASTQEGFFYGYTF
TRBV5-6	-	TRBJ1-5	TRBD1	TGTGCCAGCAGCCTCCGGGACAGCTATCAGCCCCAGCATTTT	CASSLRDSYQPQHF
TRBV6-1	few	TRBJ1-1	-	TGTGCCAGCATTCAGGCGGGGAACACTGAAGCTTTCTTT	CASIQAGNTEAFF
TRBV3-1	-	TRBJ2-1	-	TGTGCCAGCAGCCAAGGTTGGCCTCCTGGCTACAATGAGCAGTTCTTC	CASSQGWPPGYNEQFF
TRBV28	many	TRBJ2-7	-	TGTGCCAGCAGGACCATGGGCGGGTGGTACGAGCAGTACTTC	CASRTMGGWYEQYF
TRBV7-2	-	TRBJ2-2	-	TGTGCCAGCAGCATTCTCCCAACGAACACCGGGGAGCTGTTTTTT	CASSILPTNTGELFF
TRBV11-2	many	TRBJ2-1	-	TGTGCCAGCAGCTTAGCTCAGGGCAATGAGCAGTTCTTC	CASSLAQGNEQFF
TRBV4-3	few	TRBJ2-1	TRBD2	TGCGCCAGCAGCCAAGCCGAAAATAGCGGGAGGGCCAATGAGCAGTTCTTC	CASSQAENSGRANEQFF
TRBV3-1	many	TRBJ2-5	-	TGTGCCAGCAGCCACCCCCGGGGAGAGACCCAGTACTTC	CASSHPRGETQYF
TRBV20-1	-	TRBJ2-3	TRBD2	TGCAGTGCTAGCCCTCTGAGCGGGAGGGCCCCTAGCACAGATACGCAGTATTTT	CSASPLSGRAPSTDTQYF
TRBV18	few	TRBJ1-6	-	TGTGCCAGCTCACCCGGACCCGGGAATTCACCCCTCCACTTT	CASSPGPGNSPLHF
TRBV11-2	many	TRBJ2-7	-	TGTGCCAGCAGCTTAGGCAGGGCCTACTCCTACGAGCAGTACTTC	CASSLGRAYSYEQYF
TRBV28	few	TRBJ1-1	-	TGTGCCAGTCTACAAAGGGATCAAGCTTTCTTT	CASLQRDQAFF
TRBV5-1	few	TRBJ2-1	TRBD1	TGCGCCAGCAGCTTGGGCCCGACAGGGTTGAGTAACAATGAGCAGTTCTTC	CASSLGPTGLSNNEQFF
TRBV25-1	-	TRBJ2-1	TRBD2	TGTGCCAGCACCCCGGGGGGAGCCCACAATGAGCAGTTCTTC	CASTPGGAHNEQFF